Below are 10 T cell receptor beta chains sequenced from a single sample in a study of blood T cell repertoires in COVID-19. The repertoire was sequenced with immunoSEQ multiplex PCR; TCRdb's copy has only in-frame clones and lacks some. The data hold some 180,000 clones, with around nine tenths observed a single time. Sequencing was carried out using peripheral blood. The receptors here all came from a man in his sixties with active or convalescent COVID-19.

The chain couples TRBV6-5 to TRBJ1-5, with 10 bases matching TRBD1. CDR1 and CDR2 (germline): MNHEY, SVGAGI. The CDR3 length is 15 residues. V dropped 5 bases and J dropped 6; count of bases not matched to a gene: 7. In DNA form, the CDR3 reads TGTGCCAGCAGTACCAATGACAGGGGGCTTCAGCCCCAGCATTTT. Translation gives CASSTNDRGLQPQHF.

The gene calls are TRBV5-1 and TRBJ2-5, with 10 bases matching TRBD2. Trimming cost V 0 bases and J 9 bases; bases outside gene matches: 8. Germline CDR1 reads SGHRS; CDR2 reads YFSETQ. The CDR3 contains 15 residues. The CDR3 DNA is TGCGCCAGCAGCTTGGAGTCTAGCGGGGGACAGCCCCAGTACTTC. Protein sequence: CASSLESSGGQPQYF.

V is TRBV7-7 and J is TRBJ1-3; no reliable D call. The CDR3 contains 13 residues. Germline lookup yields CDR1 SSHAT and CDR2 FNYEAQ (reference sequence). V lost 5 bases, J lost 4 bases, and 9 bases lay in between. The CDR3 DNA reads as TGTGCCAGCAGCGCGGAACGAGGAAACACCATATATTTT. Residues: CASSAERGNTIYF.

The V and J genes are TRBV7-9 and TRBJ1-2; 9 bases line up with TRBD1. The CDR3 extends over 13 amino acids. Trimming took 5 bases from V and 4 from J; bases not matched to a gene: 2. Germline V CDR1 and CDR2: SEHNR, FQNEAQ (reference sequence). The CDR3 is CASSPTGGYGYTF. Written as DNA, the CDR3 is TGTGCCAGCAGCCCGACAGGGGGCTATGGCTACACCTTC.

V and J are TRBV4-1 and TRBJ2-3, with 8 bases aligning to TRBD2. The junction had 8 bases not matched to a gene; V was cut back by 4 bases and J by 2 bases. This CDR3 has 16 residues. The germline CDR1 and CDR2 sequences are MGHRA and YSYEKL. As DNA, the CDR3 is TGCGCCAGCAGCCCCCGGGGAGCGGGGGCCACAGATACGCAGTATTTT. It translates to CASSPRGAGATDTQYF.

This chain connects TRBV5-1 to TRBJ2-7; possible D gene TRBD2, 5 bases. The germline CDR1 and CDR2 sequences are SGHRS and YFSETQ. This CDR3 has 16 residues. V gave up 0 bases and J gave up 3 bases, with 16 bases separating them. CDR3 bases: TGCGCCAGCAGCTTGGCTCGGGGATGGCCAGGCTACGAGCAGTACTTC. It translates to CASSLARGWPGYEQYF. Looking up the rest from reference TRBV5-1 and TRBJ2-7 gives the full variable domain: KAGVTQTPRYLIKTRGQQVTLSCSPISGHRSVSWYQQTPGQGLQFLFEYFSETQRNKGNFPGRFSGRQFSNSRSEMNVSTLELGDSALYLCASSLARGWPGYEQYFGPGTRLTVT.

The CDR3 DNA is TGTGCCACCAGTGCCGCGGGTCTGGGAGGGGAGACCCAGTACTTC. Its translation: CATSAAGLGGETQYF. The J gene is TRBJ2-5, the V gene TRBV24-1, with 7 bases matching TRBD2. The CDR3 contains 15 residues. J gave up 5 bases and V 5 bases, and 10 bases lay outside the gene matches. Germline values: CDR1 KGHDR, CDR2 SFDVKD.

The chain couples TRBV20-1 to TRBJ2-7; D call uncertain. The CDR3 consists of 11 residues. V lost 3 bases and J lost 5, with 8 bases in between. Germline CDR1 is DFQATT and CDR2 is SNEGSKA (reference sequence). The CDR3: CSASPVNEQYF. DNA for the CDR3: TGCAGTGCTAGCCCCGTTAACGAGCAGTACTTC.

This rearrangement joins TRBV5-1 to TRBJ1-1, with a tentative D call TRBD1 (5 bases). This CDR3 contains 14 residues. V was shortened by 3 bases and J by 2 bases, with 11 bases between the two germline ends. In germline, CDR1 is SGHRS, CDR2 YFSETQ. Here the CDR3 reads CASSSPQGNTEAFF. CDR3 sequence (DNA): TGCGCCAGCAGCTCCCCTCAGGGAAACACTGAAGCTTTCTTT.

The chain couples TRBV5-1 to TRBJ2-7; 9 positions match TRBD1. Germline V gene sequence: CDR1 SGHRS, CDR2 YFSETQ. Germline trimming cut 10 bases from V and 6 bases from J; bases unmatched to any gene: 11. There are 13 residues in the CDR3. The CDR3 region has the DNA TGCGCCTCGGACCCGGGACAGGGAGGCGAGCAGTACTTC. It encodes CASDPGQGGEQYF.